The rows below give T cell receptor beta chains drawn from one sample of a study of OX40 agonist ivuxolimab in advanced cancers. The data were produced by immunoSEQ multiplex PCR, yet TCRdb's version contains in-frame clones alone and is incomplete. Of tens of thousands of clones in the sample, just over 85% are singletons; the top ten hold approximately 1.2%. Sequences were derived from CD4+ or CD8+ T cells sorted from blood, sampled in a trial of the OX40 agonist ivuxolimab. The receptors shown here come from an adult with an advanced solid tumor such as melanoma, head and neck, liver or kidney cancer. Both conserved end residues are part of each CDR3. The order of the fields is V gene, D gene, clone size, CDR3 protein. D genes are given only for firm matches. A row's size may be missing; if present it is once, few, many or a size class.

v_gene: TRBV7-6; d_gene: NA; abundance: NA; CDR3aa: CASSPTGLTYEQYF
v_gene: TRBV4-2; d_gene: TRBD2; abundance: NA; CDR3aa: CASSQELAGVGNEQFF
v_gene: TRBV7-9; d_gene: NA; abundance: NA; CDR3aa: CASSLYGGGLVSHNEQFF
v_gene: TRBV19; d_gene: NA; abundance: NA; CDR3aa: CASSLGGTVGGYGYTF
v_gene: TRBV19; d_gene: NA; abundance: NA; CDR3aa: CASSIMVGSSTDTQYF
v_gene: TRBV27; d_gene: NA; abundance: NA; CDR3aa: CASSWRSPFYNEQFF
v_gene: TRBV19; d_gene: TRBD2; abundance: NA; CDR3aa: CASRVTSGRTDTQYF
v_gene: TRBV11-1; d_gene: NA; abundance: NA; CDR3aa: CASSDLNRQAFF
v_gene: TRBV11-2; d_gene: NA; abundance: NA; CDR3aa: CASSNGQRGETQYF
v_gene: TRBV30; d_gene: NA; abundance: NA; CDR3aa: CAWSVGEETQYF
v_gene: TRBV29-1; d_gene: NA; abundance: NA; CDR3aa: CSVVDSYGYTF
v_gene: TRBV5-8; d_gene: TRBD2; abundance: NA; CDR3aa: CASSLYLAGEGETQYF
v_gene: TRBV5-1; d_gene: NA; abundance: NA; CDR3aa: CASSLSPGGHEKLFF
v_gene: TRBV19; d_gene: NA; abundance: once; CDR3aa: CASMERRTGELFF
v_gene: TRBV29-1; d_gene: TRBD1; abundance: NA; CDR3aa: CSGYSRGVQGGTEAFF
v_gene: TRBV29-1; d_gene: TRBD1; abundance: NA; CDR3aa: CSVKQGASYGYTF
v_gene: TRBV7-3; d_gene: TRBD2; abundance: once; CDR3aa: CASSLGGLANNEQFF
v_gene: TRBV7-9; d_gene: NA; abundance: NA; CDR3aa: CASSLSVNTEAFF
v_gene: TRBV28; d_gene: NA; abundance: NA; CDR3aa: CASSFSGTVHEKLFF
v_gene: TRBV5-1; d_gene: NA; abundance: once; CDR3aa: CASRMEPSGNEKLFF
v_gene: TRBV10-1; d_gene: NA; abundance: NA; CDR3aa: CASRARANTGELFF
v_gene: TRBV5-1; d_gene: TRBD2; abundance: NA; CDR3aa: CASSLVGGLAGVTDTQYF
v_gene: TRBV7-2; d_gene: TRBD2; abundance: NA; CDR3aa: CASSLTSGRYQETQYF
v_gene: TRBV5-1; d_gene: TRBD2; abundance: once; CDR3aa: CASSLVAGAGANVLTF
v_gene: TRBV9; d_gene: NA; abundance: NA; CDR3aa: CASSPEATYTQYF
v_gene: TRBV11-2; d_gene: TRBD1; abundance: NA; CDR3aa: CASSADRDFTDTQYF
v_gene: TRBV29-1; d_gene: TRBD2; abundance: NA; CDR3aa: CSVHRAGGPDNEQFF
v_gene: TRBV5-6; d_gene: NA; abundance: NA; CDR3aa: CASSLGPSDEQYF
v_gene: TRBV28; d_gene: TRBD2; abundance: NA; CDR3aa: CASTHPSGANNEQFF
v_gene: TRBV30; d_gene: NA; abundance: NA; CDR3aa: CAWTAHLGGGPVYGYTF
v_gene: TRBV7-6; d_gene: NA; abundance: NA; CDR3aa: CASSPLSQETQYF
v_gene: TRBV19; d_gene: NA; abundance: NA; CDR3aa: CASSIRENTDTQYF
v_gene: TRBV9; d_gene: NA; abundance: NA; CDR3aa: CASSDNRSPGGDGYTF
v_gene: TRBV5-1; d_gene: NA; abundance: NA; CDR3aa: CASSLDAETQYF
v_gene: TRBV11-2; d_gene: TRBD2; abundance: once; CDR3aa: CASSSYSGRDGETQYF
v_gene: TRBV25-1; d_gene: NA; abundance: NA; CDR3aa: CASSESPGISTDTQYF
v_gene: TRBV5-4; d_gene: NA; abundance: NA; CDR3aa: CASSFPGVHGYGYTF
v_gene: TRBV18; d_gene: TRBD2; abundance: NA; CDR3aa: CASSPRGGTSGYEQYF
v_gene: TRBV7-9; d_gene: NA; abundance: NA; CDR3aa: CASSLEPGGELFF
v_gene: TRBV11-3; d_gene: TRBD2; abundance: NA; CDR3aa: CASSSRERLAIGSYNEQFF
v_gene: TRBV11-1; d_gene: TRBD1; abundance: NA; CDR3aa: CASSLQTGSSYEQYF
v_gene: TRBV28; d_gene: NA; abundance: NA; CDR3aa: CASSRVNGGLDEQYF
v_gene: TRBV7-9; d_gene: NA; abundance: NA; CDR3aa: CASSFTGFTEAFF
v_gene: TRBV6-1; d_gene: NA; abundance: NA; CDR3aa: CASSDNVSLNTIYF
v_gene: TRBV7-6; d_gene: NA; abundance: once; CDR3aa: CASSHQGHEQFF
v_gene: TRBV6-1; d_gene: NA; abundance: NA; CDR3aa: CASQVRGVNYGYTF
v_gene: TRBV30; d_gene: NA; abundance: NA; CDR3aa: CAWSSWASSTDTQYF
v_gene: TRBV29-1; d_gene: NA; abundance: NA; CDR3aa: CSVGSGNTIYF
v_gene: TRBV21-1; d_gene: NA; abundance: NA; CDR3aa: CASTLEGRGNTQYF
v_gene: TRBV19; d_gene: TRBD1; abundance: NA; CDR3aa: CASSIPGQLNTEAFF
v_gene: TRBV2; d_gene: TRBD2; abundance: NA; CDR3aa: CASSVGSGGYNEQFF
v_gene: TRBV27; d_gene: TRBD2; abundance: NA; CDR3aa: CASSLHVLAASYEQYF
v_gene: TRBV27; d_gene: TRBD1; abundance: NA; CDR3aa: CASSDPGQTYEQYF
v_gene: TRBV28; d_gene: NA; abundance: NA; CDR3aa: CASSLGGSVTEAFF
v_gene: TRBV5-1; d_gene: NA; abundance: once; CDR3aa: CASSLEGRGAEAFF
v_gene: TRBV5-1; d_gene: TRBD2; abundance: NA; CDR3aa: CASRWTSGQNTGELFF
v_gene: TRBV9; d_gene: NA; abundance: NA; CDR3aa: CASSLRPQGGRGNEQFF
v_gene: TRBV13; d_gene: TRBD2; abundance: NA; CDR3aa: CASSIGTSGISETQYF
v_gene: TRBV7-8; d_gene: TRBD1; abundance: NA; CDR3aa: CASREQGAYNEQFF